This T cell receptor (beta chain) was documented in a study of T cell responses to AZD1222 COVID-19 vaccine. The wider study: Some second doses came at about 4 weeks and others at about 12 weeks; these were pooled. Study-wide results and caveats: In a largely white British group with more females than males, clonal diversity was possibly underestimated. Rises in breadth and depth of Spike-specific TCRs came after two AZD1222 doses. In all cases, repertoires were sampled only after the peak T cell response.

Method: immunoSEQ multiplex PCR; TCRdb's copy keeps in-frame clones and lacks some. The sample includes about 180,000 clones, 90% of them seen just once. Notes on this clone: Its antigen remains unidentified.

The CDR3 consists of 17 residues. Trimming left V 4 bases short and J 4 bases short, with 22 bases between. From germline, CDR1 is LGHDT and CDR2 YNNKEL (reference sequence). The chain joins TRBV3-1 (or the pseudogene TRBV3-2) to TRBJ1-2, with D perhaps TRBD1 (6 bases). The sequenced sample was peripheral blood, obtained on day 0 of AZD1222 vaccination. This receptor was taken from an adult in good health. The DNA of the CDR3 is TGTGCCAGCAGCCCCGGGGAACAGGGTCAACGTGGCTATGGCTACACCTTC. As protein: CASSPGEQGQRGYGYTF.